These T cell receptor beta chains were read from a single sample in a study of T cells in Graves' hyperthyroidism and ophthalmopathy. One entry per CDR3 protein results from TCRdb running MiXCR on the multiplex PCR reads. Of 450,000 to 700,000 distinct CDR3 sequences in the sample, 35% to 55% were seen once. The sequencing input was peripheral blood or thyroid tissue (not recorded which). The origin of the receptors is an adult woman with Graves' disease, either hyperthyroidism or ophthalmopathy (not recorded which). CDR3s include the opening cysteine and the closing phenylalanine or tryptophan. Each record gives: CDR3 DNA, CDR3 protein, V gene, D gene, J gene, clone size. A D gene is named only where the DNA matches it firmly. Size is omitted from some rows. Given values are once, few, many or a class for expanded clones.

cdr3_nt: TGTGCCAGTAGTATTTCACGGAGCAATCAGCCCCAGCATTTT
cdr3_aa: CASSISRSNQPQHF
v_call: TRBV19
d_call: .
j_call: TRBJ1-5
clone_size: few

cdr3_nt: TGTGCCAGCAGCGCCTCCTTCTCCAACTATGGCTACACCTTC
cdr3_aa: CASSASFSNYGYTF
v_call: TRBV10-2
d_call: .
j_call: TRBJ1-2
clone_size: .

cdr3_nt: TGCGCCAGCAGCTTGGTTGGGACAGCAAACTCTGGAAACACCATATATTTT
cdr3_aa: CASSLVGTANSGNTIYF
v_call: TRBV5-1
d_call: TRBD1
j_call: TRBJ1-3
clone_size: many

cdr3_nt: TGTGCCAGCAGGGAAGAGTTCAGGGGCGAGCAGTTCTTC
cdr3_aa: CASREEFRGEQFF
v_call: TRBV12-3/TRBV12-4
d_call: .
j_call: TRBJ2-1
clone_size: .

cdr3_nt: TGTGCCATCAGCCCTCGCCGGGACTATGGCTACACCTTC
cdr3_aa: CAISPRRDYGYTF
v_call: TRBV10-3
d_call: .
j_call: TRBJ1-2
clone_size: .

cdr3_nt: TGCGCCAGCAGCTGGGGGAACACAACTAATGAAAAACTGTTTTTT
cdr3_aa: CASSWGNTTNEKLFF
v_call: TRBV5-1
d_call: .
j_call: TRBJ1-4
clone_size: .

cdr3_nt: TGTGCCAGCAGACGGGACACCCGTACCTCCTACGAGCAGTACTTC
cdr3_aa: CASRRDTRTSYEQYF
v_call: TRBV6-1
d_call: .
j_call: TRBJ2-7
clone_size: many

cdr3_nt: TGCAGCGTTGAGGGAACGGAACCCTACGAGCAGTACTTC
cdr3_aa: CSVEGTEPYEQYF
v_call: TRBV29-1
d_call: .
j_call: TRBJ2-7
clone_size: .

cdr3_nt: TGTGCCAGCCAATCTGGACAAAAGTATAATTCACCCCTCCACTTT
cdr3_aa: CASQSGQKYNSPLHF
v_call: TRBV28
d_call: .
j_call: TRBJ1-6
clone_size: .

cdr3_nt: TGTGCCAGCAGCGTAGCAGGGAACTATAATTCACCCCTCCACTTT
cdr3_aa: CASSVAGNYNSPLHF
v_call: TRBV9
d_call: .
j_call: TRBJ1-6
clone_size: .

cdr3_nt: TGTGCCAGCAGCTTAGCGAACAGGGACAGGGGATCGTCCGAGCAGTACTTC
cdr3_aa: CASSLANRDRGSSEQYF
v_call: TRBV7-8
d_call: TRBD1
j_call: TRBJ2-7
clone_size: many

cdr3_nt: TGTGCCGGCAGTCCCCAGGGACAGGGCTACGAGCAGTACTTC
cdr3_aa: CAGSPQGQGYEQYF
v_call: TRBV2
d_call: TRBD1
j_call: TRBJ2-7
clone_size: many

cdr3_nt: TGTGCCAGTAGTATAGGACACCAAGAGACCCAGTACTTC
cdr3_aa: CASSIGHQETQYF
v_call: TRBV19
d_call: .
j_call: TRBJ2-5
clone_size: many

cdr3_nt: TGCAGTGCAGACCTAGTTCACGAGCAGTACTTC
cdr3_aa: CSADLVHEQYF
v_call: TRBV20-1
d_call: .
j_call: TRBJ2-7
clone_size: many

cdr3_nt: TGTGCCATCCTCCGGGATCCTAATTCACCCCTCCACTTT
cdr3_aa: CAILRDPNSPLHF
v_call: TRBV10-3
d_call: .
j_call: TRBJ1-6
clone_size: few

cdr3_nt: TGTGCCACCAGCAGAGGGGGGAGCAATCAGCCCCAGCATTTT
cdr3_aa: CATSRGGSNQPQHF
v_call: TRBV15
d_call: .
j_call: TRBJ1-5
clone_size: many

cdr3_nt: TGTGCCATCAGTGGAGACGGGTCGGGGGAGCTGTTTTTT
cdr3_aa: CAISGDGSGELFF
v_call: TRBV10-3
d_call: .
j_call: TRBJ2-2
clone_size: once

cdr3_nt: TGTGCCAGCAGTCGACAGGATGAAAAACTGTTTTTT
cdr3_aa: CASSRQDEKLFF
v_call: TRBV12-3/TRBV12-4
d_call: .
j_call: TRBJ1-4
clone_size: many

cdr3_nt: TGCGCCAGCAGCCCGACGGGGGGTCCAGCTAACGTCCTGACTTTC
cdr3_aa: CASSPTGGPANVLTF
v_call: TRBV5-1
d_call: TRBD2
j_call: TRBJ2-6
clone_size: .

cdr3_nt: TGTGCCAGCAGAGCTGGACAGGGGGCTTCCGAGCAGTACTTC
cdr3_aa: CASRAGQGASEQYF
v_call: TRBV6-5
d_call: TRBD1
j_call: TRBJ2-7
clone_size: many

cdr3_nt: .
cdr3_aa: CASSAGDRTPGSCFF
v_call: TRBV9
d_call: .
j_call: TRBJ2-2
clone_size: .

cdr3_nt: TGTGCCATCAGTGAGACGGTTGGTGAGCCCCAGCATTTT
cdr3_aa: CAISETVGEPQHF
v_call: TRBV10-3
d_call: .
j_call: TRBJ1-5
clone_size: few

cdr3_nt: TGTGCCAGCAGCGGATCCCGGGACGGGTCCGAGACCCAGTACTTC
cdr3_aa: CASSGSRDGSETQYF
v_call: TRBV9
d_call: .
j_call: TRBJ2-5
clone_size: .